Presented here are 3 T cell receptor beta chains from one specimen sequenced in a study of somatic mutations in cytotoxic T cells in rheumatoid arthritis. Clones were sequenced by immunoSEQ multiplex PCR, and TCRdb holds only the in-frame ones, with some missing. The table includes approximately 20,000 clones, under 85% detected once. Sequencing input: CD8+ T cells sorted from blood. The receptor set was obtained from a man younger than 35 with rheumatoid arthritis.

The chain's CDR3 is CAWSAGGQPQHF. CDR3 nucleotide sequence: TGTGCCTGGAGTGCGGGAGGCCAGCCCCAGCATTTT. This chain joins TRBV30 and TRBJ1-5; D is ambiguous. The CDR3 sequence is 12 residues long. V was shortened by 1 base and J by 7 bases, with 8 bases between the two germline ends. Per germline, CDR1 GTSNPN and CDR2 SVGIG (reference sequence).

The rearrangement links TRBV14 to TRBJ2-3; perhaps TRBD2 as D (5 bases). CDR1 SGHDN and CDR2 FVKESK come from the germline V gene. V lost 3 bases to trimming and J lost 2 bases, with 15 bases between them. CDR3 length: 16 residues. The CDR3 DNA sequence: TGTGCCAGCAGCCATGTTCGAGGGTTGTCCACAGATACGCAGTATTTT. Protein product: CASSHVRGLSTDTQYF.

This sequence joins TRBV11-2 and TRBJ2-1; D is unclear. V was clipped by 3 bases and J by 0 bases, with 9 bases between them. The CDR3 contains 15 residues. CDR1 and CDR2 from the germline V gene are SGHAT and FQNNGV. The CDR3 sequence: CASSLESSSYNEQFF. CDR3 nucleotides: TGTGCCAGCAGCTTGGAGTCATCCTCCTACAATGAGCAGTTCTTC.